Listed here are 8 T cell receptor beta chains from one sample, sequenced in a study of T cells in Graves' hyperthyroidism and ophthalmopathy. RNA transcripts yielded amplified TCR beta CDR3 regions. HTBI primers were employed in a first-round RT-PCR of the TCR CDR3. Using its own MiXCR run on the multiplex PCR reads, TCRdb lists one record per CDR3 protein. The data contain some 200,000 distinct CDR3 sequences, more than 15% of them singletons. What was sequenced was blood. The receptors were sampled from a middle-aged man with Graves' hyperthyroidism.

This clonotype has just a few counts. This chain joins TRBV29-1 and TRBJ2-1; D call uncertain. CDR1 is SQVTM and CDR2 is ANQGSEA in the germline V gene. V lost 6 bases and J lost 0, with 9 bases in between. CDR3 length: 13 residues. CDR3 in amino acids: CSVRQDSYNEQFF. DNA for the CDR3: TGCAGCGTGAGGCAGGACTCCTACAATGAGCAGTTCTTC.

This clonotype was observed a few times. The rearrangement links TRBV9 to TRBJ2-1; possible D gene TRBD2, 5 bases. V shed 0 bases and J shed 0 bases, with 7 bases lying between them. Germline assignment: CDR1 SGDLS and CDR2 YYNGEE. The CDR3 is 15 amino acids. This chain's CDR3 is CASSVAAGSYNEQFF. Here the CDR3 DNA reads TGTGCCAGCAGCGTAGCGGCGGGCTCCTACAATGAGCAGTTCTTC.

Here the CDR3 reads CASSEYRGNEQFF. CDR3 nucleotide sequence: TGTGCCAGCAGTGAGTACAGGGGTAATGAGCAGTTCTTC. The chain couples TRBV2 to TRBJ2-1, with TRBD1 identical over 7 bases. The CDR3 spans 13 residues. V gave up 3 bases and J gave up 7 bases; unmatched junction bases: 3. Germline V lookup: CDR1 SNHLY, CDR2 FYNNEI.

The chain links TRBV7-3 to TRBJ1-6; 7 bases map to TRBD1. This CDR3 is 13 amino acids long. CDR1 is SGHTA and CDR2 is FQGTGA in the germline V gene. Unmatched junction bases numbered 6, after V lost 8 bases and J lost 8 bases. The DNA of the CDR3 is TGTGCCAGCGGCCGACAGGGATATTCACCCCTCCACTTT. It specifies CASGRQGYSPLHF.

This clonotype was counted a few times. This chain connects TRBV10-2 to TRBJ2-1; no clear D gene. V gave up 5 bases and J gave up 2 bases, with 10 bases separating them. Germline CDR1 reads WSHSY; CDR2 reads SAAADI. The CDR3 has 14 residues. CDR3 residues: CASSKDGAYNEQFF. The DNA for the CDR3 is TGCGCCAGCAGTAAAGACGGAGCCTACAATGAGCAGTTCTTC.

The table lists this clonotype with many counts. The chain carries TRBV28 and TRBJ2-5; 8 bases match TRBD1. The ends lost 5 bases at V and 2 bases at J; junction bases unmatched: 4. The germline V gene encodes CDR1 MDHEN and CDR2 SYDVKM. The CDR3 is 14 amino acids. DNA for the CDR3: TGTGCCAGCAGTAGGGACAGGTTGCAAGAGACCCAGTACTTC. Encoded protein: CASSRDRLQETQYF.

This clonotype was detected ten times or more. V gene TRBV12-3 or TRBV12-4 combines with J gene TRBJ1-1; TRBD1 agrees at 9 bases. There are 15 residues in the CDR3. Trimming removed 6 bases from V and 1 base from J; junction bases left unmatched: 6. The CDR3 DNA reads as TGTGCCAGCAGACGACAGGGGGTATGGAACACTGAAGCTTTCTTT. Amino acids: CASRRQGVWNTEAFF.

The sample holds many counts of this clonotype. The V and J genes are TRBV5-1 and TRBJ2-3; TRBD2 matches 8 bases. The CDR3 extends over 16 amino acids. Losses at the gene ends were 0 bases for V and 4 bases for J; bases not matched to a gene: 7. Germline CDR1 reads SGHRS; CDR2 reads YFSETQ. Here the CDR3 DNA reads TGCGCCAGCAGCTTGGCCGGTAGCGGGAACGCAGATACGCAGTATTTT. Translating gives CASSLAGSGNADTQYF.